This TCR beta chain was observed in a study of blood T cell repertoires in COVID-19. Under the authors' procedure: Estimates of nucleated cell counts were drawn from the amplification of reference gene primers. Assay used: immunoSEQ multiplex PCR; TCRdb lists only in-frame clones, some missing. Clone size and V and J calls were adopted from that table, with D and trimming inferred from the DNA. The sample includes some 80,000 clones, 65% to 90% of them seen just once. Germline CDR1 and CDR2: MDHEN and SYDVKM. V was clipped by 1 base and J by 1 base, with 16 bases between them. The CDR3 has 17 residues.

The sequenced sample consisted of peripheral blood. The source of this sequence is an elderly man with acute or convalescent COVID-19. The chain has TRBV28 and TRBJ1-1; possible D gene TRBD1, 6 bases. The CDR3 bases are TGTGCCAGCAGTTTATCAACCCTTCAGGGGTGGAACACTGAAGCTTTCTTT. Amino acids: CASSLSTLQGWNTEAFF.